This T cell receptor (beta chain) came from a study of identical twins. One entry per CDR3 protein results from TCRdb running MiXCR on the 5' RACE reads. The table records about 1.7 million distinct CDR3 sequences, 25% to 35% of them present only once. Germline loops: CDR1 SGHRS, CDR2 YFSETQ. V dropped 1 base and J dropped 4; count of bases not matched to a gene: 0. This CDR3 spans 15 amino acids. This clonotype was seen many times. Antigen: not known. Findings of the study overall: Cord blood beta clonotypes present at high abundance carried fewer insertions; no such pattern appeared in memory repertoires. The models gave estimates that fell short of the out-of-frame TCR alpha sharing seen in monozygotic twins. Excess low generation probability was seen in twin-shared out-of-frame alpha sequences.

The chain employs TRBV5-1 and TRBJ2-1; 12 positions match TRBD2. This clonotype originated in a newborn girl in good health. Sequenced input: cord blood. CDR3: CASSLTSGGYNEQFF. In DNA, the CDR3 is TGCGCCAGCAGCTTGACTAGCGGGGGGTACAATGAGCAGTTCTTC.